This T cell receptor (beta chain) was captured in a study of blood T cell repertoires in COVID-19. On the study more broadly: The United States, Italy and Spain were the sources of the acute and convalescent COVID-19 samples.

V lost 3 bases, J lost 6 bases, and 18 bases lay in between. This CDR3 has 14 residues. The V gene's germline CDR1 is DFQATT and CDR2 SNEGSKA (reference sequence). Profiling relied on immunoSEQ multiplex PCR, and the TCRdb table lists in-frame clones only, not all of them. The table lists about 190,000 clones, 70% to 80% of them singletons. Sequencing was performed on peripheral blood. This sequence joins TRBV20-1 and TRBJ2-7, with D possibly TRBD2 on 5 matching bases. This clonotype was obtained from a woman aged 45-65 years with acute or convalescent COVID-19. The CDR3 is CSASRAGSPSEQYF. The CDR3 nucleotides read TGCAGTGCTAGTCGCGCGGGCAGTCCTAGCGAGCAGTACTTC.